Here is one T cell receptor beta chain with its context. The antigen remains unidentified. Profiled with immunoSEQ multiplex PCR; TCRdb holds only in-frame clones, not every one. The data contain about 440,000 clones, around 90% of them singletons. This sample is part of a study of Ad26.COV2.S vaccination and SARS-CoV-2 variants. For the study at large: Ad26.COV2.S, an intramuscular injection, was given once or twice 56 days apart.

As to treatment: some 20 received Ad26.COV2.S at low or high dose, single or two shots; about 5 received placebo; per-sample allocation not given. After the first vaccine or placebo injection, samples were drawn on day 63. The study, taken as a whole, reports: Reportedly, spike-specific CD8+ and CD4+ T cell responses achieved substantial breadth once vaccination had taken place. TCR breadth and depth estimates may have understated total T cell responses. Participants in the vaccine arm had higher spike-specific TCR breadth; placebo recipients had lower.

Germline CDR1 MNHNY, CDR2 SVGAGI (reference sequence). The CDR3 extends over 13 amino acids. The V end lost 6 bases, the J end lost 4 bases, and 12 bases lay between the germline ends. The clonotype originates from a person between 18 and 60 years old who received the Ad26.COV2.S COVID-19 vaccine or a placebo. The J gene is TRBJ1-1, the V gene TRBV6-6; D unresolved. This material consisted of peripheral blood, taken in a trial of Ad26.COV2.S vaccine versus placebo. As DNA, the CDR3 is TGTGCCAGCAGCGGGGTAGGAGGCACTGAAGCTTTCTTT. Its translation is CASSGVGGTEAFF.